The rows below give T cell receptor beta chains drawn from one sample of a study of CD4 T cells in relation to SARS-CoV-2 and coronaviruses. Data came from immunoSEQ multiplex PCR; TCRdb stores just in-frame clones and leaves some out. This sample has around 18,000 clones, with over 65% found just once. These receptors have no identified antigens. Sequencing was done on a sample of CD4+ T cells from PBMCs, cultured in vitro. The receptor source for this set is a human donor in good health. CDR3s include the opening cysteine and the closing phenylalanine or tryptophan. Fields, in order: CDR3 protein, CDR3 DNA, clone size, V gene, J gene, D gene. A D gene is named only where the DNA matches it firmly. Expanded clones get a size class; other rows say once, few or many, or leave the size out.

CASSDKVPGELFF	TGTGCCAGCAGCGACAAGGTTCCGGGAGAGCTGTTTTTT	few	TRBV7-3	TRBJ2-2	.
CASSFPRTGIYGYTF	TGTGCCAGCAGTTTCCCCCGGACAGGGATCTATGGCTACACCTTC	.	TRBV28	TRBJ1-2	TRBD1
CASSSSGQGAGYGYTF	TGTGCCAGCAGTTCATCGGGGCAGGGGGCCGGCTATGGCTACACCTTC	.	TRBV28	TRBJ1-2	TRBD1
CASFGTGGASSNEQFF	TGTGCCAGCTTCGGGACAGGGGGCGCCTCTTCAAATGAGCAGTTCTTC	.	TRBV2	TRBJ2-1	TRBD1
CASSRGQGGETQYF	TGCGCCAGCAGCAGGGGACAGGGGGGGGAGACCCAGTACTTC	.	TRBV5-1	TRBJ2-5	TRBD1
CAWRLQAQETQYF	TGTGCCTGGAGGTTACAAGCACAAGAGACCCAGTACTTC	.	TRBV30	TRBJ2-5	.
CAWSYIDRGYTF	TGTGCCTGGAGTTACATCGACCGAGGCTACACCTTC	.	TRBV30	TRBJ1-2	.
CASSFNSNQPQHF	TGTGCCAGCAGCTTTAATAGCAATCAGCCCCAGCATTTT	once	TRBV7-3	TRBJ1-5	.
CAWRGGSGKDRAYEQYF	TGTGCCTGGAGGGGGGGAAGCGGGAAGGATAGGGCCTACGAGCAGTACTTC	few	TRBV30	TRBJ2-7	TRBD2
CASSRARTGSSYEQYF	TGTGCCAGCAGCCGAGCCAGGACAGGGAGCTCCTACGAGCAGTACTTC	.	TRBV3-1/TRBV3-2	TRBJ2-7	TRBD1
CASSINRWNEQFF	TGTGCCAGTAGTATAAACAGGTGGAATGAGCAGTTCTTC	once	TRBV19	TRBJ2-1	.
CASSYQAGELSYEQYF	TGTGCCAGCAGTTACCAAGCGGGAGAACTGTCCTACGAGCAGTACTTC	.	TRBV6-2/TRBV6-3	TRBJ2-7	TRBD2
CARAKSVCAGEAYEQYF	TGTGCCAGAGCCAAATCAGTTTGTGCAGGGGAGGCCTACGAGCAGTACTTC	once	TRBV19	TRBJ2-7	.
CASSPRTTDTQYF	TGTGCCAGCTCCCCCCGGACCACGGATACGCAGTATTTT	.	TRBV18	TRBJ2-3	.
CASSYPPIQGHEQFF	TGTGCCAGCAGTTACCCCCCTATACAGGGCCATGAGCAGTTCTTC	.	TRBV6-2/TRBV6-3	TRBJ2-1	.
CASSDRGGEKLFF	TGTGCCAGCAGCGACAGGGGCGGTGAAAAACTGTTTTTT	.	TRBV7-9	TRBJ1-4	TRBD1
CASSPGESSGNTIYF	TGCGCCAGCAGCCCAGGCGAGAGCTCTGGAAACACCATATATTTT	.	TRBV5-1	TRBJ1-3	.
CAWSRDRGLDTQYF	TGTGCCTGGAGTCGGGACAGGGGTTTAGATACGCAGTATTTT	.	TRBV30	TRBJ2-3	TRBD1
CASSLGVGDKLFF	TGTGCCAGCAGCTTAGGGGTAGGGGACAAACTGTTTTTT	.	TRBV7-9	TRBJ1-4	.
CASSGSSQETQYF	TGTGCCAGTAGTGGGTCCTCACAAGAGACCCAGTACTTC	.	TRBV19	TRBJ2-5	.
CASSPVSGGNEQFF	TGTGCCAGCAGCCCCGTCTCAGGGGGCAATGAGCAGTTCTTC	few	TRBV4-2	TRBJ2-1	TRBD1
CASSAGLAKNIQYF	TGTGCCAGCAGCGCGGGACTAGCGAAAAACATTCAGTACTTC	.	TRBV9	TRBJ2-4	TRBD2
CATSVSGNTIYF	TGTGCCACCTCGGTTTCTGGAAACACCATATATTTT	.	TRBV15	TRBJ1-3	.
CATSDLGRGPDEQFF	TGTGCCACCAGTGATTTGGGCAGGGGCCCCGATGAGCAGTTCTTC	.	TRBV24-1	TRBJ2-1	.
CASSAMGTNTINYGYTF	TGCGCCAGCAGCGCCATGGGGACCAATACAATAAACTATGGCTACACCTTC	.	TRBV5-1	TRBJ1-2	.
CASSLESGGGYTF	TGCGCCAGCAGCCTTGAGTCAGGGGGCGGCTACACCTTC	.	TRBV4-1	TRBJ1-2	TRBD1
CASSAKRQGETNEQFF	TGTGCCAGCAGCGCGAAAAGACAGGGTGAGACCAATGAGCAGTTCTTC	.	TRBV5-4	TRBJ2-1	TRBD1
CATSGIGSPLHF	TGTGCCACCAGCGGCATAGGTTCACCCCTCCACTTT	.	TRBV15	TRBJ1-6	.
CASSLGRTALEAFF	TGTGCCAGCAGCTTGGGCAGGACAGCCCTTGAAGCTTTCTTT	few	TRBV5-6	TRBJ1-1	.
CASSLVWLAGDEQFF	TGTGCCAGCAGTTTAGTATGGCTAGCGGGAGATGAGCAGTTCTTC	once	TRBV28	TRBJ2-1	TRBD2
CASSFGTGVADTQYF	TGCGCCAGCAGCTTCGGGACAGGGGTGGCAGATACGCAGTATTTT	.	TRBV5-1	TRBJ2-3	TRBD1
CAWSVPGTGNQPQHF	TGTGCCTGGAGTGTACCCGGGACGGGCAATCAGCCCCAGCATTTT	.	TRBV30	TRBJ1-5	.
CASSLTTDLQPQHF	TGTGCCAGCAGTTTAACGACTGATCTTCAGCCCCAGCATTTT	.	TRBV28	TRBJ1-5	.
CATSDRRDAGRSTDTQYF	TGTGCCACCAGTGATCGCCGGGACGCTGGTCGAAGCACAGATACGCAGTATTTT	.	TRBV24-1	TRBJ2-3	.
CASSLGFEGRENTEAFF	TGTGCCAGCAGCTTGGGATTTGAGGGACGGGAGAACACTGAAGCTTTCTTT	.	TRBV7-9	TRBJ1-1	.
CASSFQVGKPNTEAFF	TGTGCCAGCAGTTTTCAGGTCGGGAAGCCGAACACTGAAGCTTTCTTT	.	TRBV27	TRBJ1-1	.
CASSFGRGTEKLFF	TGCGCCAGCAGCTTTGGCAGGGGAACTGAAAAACTGTTTTTT	.	TRBV5-1	TRBJ1-4	.
CASSPDRAPNSPLHF	TGTGCCAGCTCACCGGACAGGGCCCCCAATTCACCCCTCCACTTT	.	TRBV18	TRBJ1-6	TRBD1
CASSLESGQGEETQYF	TGTGCCAGCAGCCTCGAATCGGGACAGGGGGAAGAGACCCAGTACTTC	few	TRBV7-3	TRBJ2-5	TRBD1
CASSLETSGRGVQYF	TGCGCCAGCAGCTTGGAGACTAGCGGGAGAGGAGTGCAGTACTTC	.	TRBV5-1	TRBJ2-7	TRBD2
CAISSPSSYNEQFF	TGTGCCATCAGTAGTCCGAGCTCCTACAATGAGCAGTTCTTC	.	TRBV10-3	TRBJ2-1	.
CASSLTGGANVLTF	TGTGCCAGCAGCTTAACGGGTGGGGCCAACGTCCTGACTTTC	.	TRBV7-9	TRBJ2-6	.
CAWTQEPKIYEQYF	TGTGCCTGGACCCAGGAACCGAAAATTTACGAGCAGTACTTC	.	TRBV30	TRBJ2-7	.
CASRANSNQPQHF	TGCGCCAGCAGGGCCAATAGCAATCAGCCCCAGCATTTT	.	TRBV10-2	TRBJ1-5	.
CASSEDRGNSPLHF	TGTGCCAGCTCAGAGGACAGGGGTAATTCACCCCTCCACTTT	.	TRBV18	TRBJ1-6	TRBD1
CASSSRLGQDLTGELFF	TGTGCCAGCAGTTCCCGGTTGGGACAGGACCTCACCGGGGAGCTGTTTTTT	.	TRBV6-4	TRBJ2-2	TRBD1
CASSFYTQGPNEKLFF	TGTGCCAGCAGTTTCTACACACAGGGCCCCAATGAAAAACTGTTTTTT	.	TRBV28	TRBJ1-4	.
CASSAGISDSPLHF	TGTGCCAGCAGCGCAGGGATCAGCGATTCACCCCTCCACTTT	.	TRBV9	TRBJ1-6	.
CASSDRPPGNSGNTIYF	TGTGCCAGCAGCGACCGGCCCCCGGGGAACTCTGGAAACACCATATATTTT	.	TRBV5-4	TRBJ1-3	.
CASSPSAGGGRGYNEQFF	TGTGCCAGCTCACCATCGGCGGGAGGGGGGCGCGGCTACAATGAGCAGTTCTTC	.	TRBV18	TRBJ2-1	TRBD2
CASSPGRQGAFF	TGTGCCAGCAGCCCAGGTAGACAGGGGGCTTTCTTT	few	TRBV7-9	TRBJ1-1	TRBD1
CASSLALRDMYNEQFF	TGTGCCAGCAGCTTGGCTTTGCGGGACATGTACAATGAGCAGTTCTTC	few	TRBV5-5	TRBJ2-1	.